This T cell receptor (beta chain) was observed in a study of blood T cell repertoires in COVID-19 (dated by TCRdb to about 2020). As for the study more broadly: The collaborator samples originated in the United States, Italy and Spain and spanned the acute and convalescent phases of COVID-19. The prospective study material was composed of cDNA or gDNA derived from T cells, B-cell-depleted T cells, or PBMCs. The dataset comprised deeply sampled blood TCRbeta repertoires from subjects exposed to, actively infected with, or recovered from COVID-19. The repertoires were released in a freely available public database meant as a resource for research on the immune response to SARS-CoV-2. The samples were drawn from the first 160 participants of the ongoing ImmuneRACE study and from more than 1,000 subjects provided by 6 global collaborators. Nearly every sample came with metadata listing a de-identified subject ID, COVID-19 status, age in years and sex. Where HLA class I and class II types were available, the types were taken from metadata supplied by the sample provider, not from assay-based typing.

Points the paper makes about the study in general: How much clinical and demographic metadata was included differed by source and by participant, and the metadata was provided uncurated.

TCRbeta CDR3 regions were amplified from genomic DNA by means of the immunoSEQ Assay, a bias-controlled multiplex PCR. The authors' pipeline ran thus. Nucleated cell counts per sample were estimated from amplification of reference gene primers within the assay. To quantify the absolute abundance of each unique TCRbeta CDR3 rearrangement, sequence reads were collapsed and filtered. Productive Simpson clonality was computed per sample as the square root of Simpson's diversity index over productive rearrangements. The table comes from immuneACCESS by way of TCRdb, which keeps in-frame sequences with V and J called. Part of the clones is missing from these tables; in studies checked, under half for an unresolved V gene and the rest for unknown reasons. The V and J calls and clone size were taken over from that table, and D and trimming were inferred from the DNA. The table for this sample lists 130,000 to 150,000 clones; about 86% of them were counted only once. The ten largest clonotypes hold 7.5% to 9% of the sample.

Including the terminal cysteine and phenylalanine, the CDR3 comprises 16 residues. Just the 48-base CDR3 DNA is kept, in frame starting at base 1. For CDR1 and CDR2, the germline V gene (reference sequence) lists LNHNV and YYDKDF. Trimming removed 0 bases from V and 2 bases from J; the gene matches leave 6 bases unexplained. As for this clone: The antigen it binds to is not known. Base qualities are not recorded, but no much larger clone differs from it by a single base.

Each collaborating institution followed its own protocols to collect whole blood in K2EDTA tubes. For TCRbeta analysis, collaborators shipped samples as frozen whole blood, isolated PBMCs, or DNA extracted from either of those sample types. This TCR was recovered from a human donor in a cohort sampled during active COVID-19. Sequencing used peripheral blood. The rearranged chain carries TRBV15 and TRBJ1-2; TRBD1 fits 7 bases in the junction. The bases read TGTGCCACCAGCAGAGACCTGACAGGGTCGAACTATGGCTACACCTTC. Its translation is CATSRDLTGSNYGYTF.